Listed below are T cell receptor beta chains from one sample, sequenced in a study of response to subunit inactivated influenza vaccine. TCRdb itself ran the RT-PCR reads through MiXCR, one entry per CDR3 protein. The data show fewer than 700,000 distinct CDR3 sequences, 10% to 15% seen once. The sample was PBMCs from blood, taken 45 days after vaccination. These TCRs come from a man aged 50 or older who received an inactivated influenza vaccine. Each CDR3 is given without its conserved first and last residue.

TRBV12-3/TRBV12-4	TRBJ1-5	ASSAQWVNQPQH
TRBV20-1	TRBJ1-4	SARDGTVNEKLF
TRBV5-1	TRBJ1-3	ASSSATGSGNTIY
TRBV12-3/TRBV12-4	TRBJ1-5	ASRVGGDTQPQH
TRBV15	TRBJ2-7	ATRPTGTGGLEQY
TRBV12-3/TRBV12-4	TRBJ2-1	ASRSGTVYNEQF
TRBV12-3/TRBV12-4	TRBJ1-6	ASSLAIGDPLYSPLH
TRBV4-1	TRBJ2-2	ASSQRPDRGAGELF
TRBV7-9	TRBJ2-7	ASSPGQTHEQY
TRBV28	TRBJ2-5	ASSSIAGIPRTQY
TRBV12-3/TRBV12-4	TRBJ2-5	ASSTGLRYQETQY
TRBV5-1	TRBJ1-1	ASSSKGESTEAF
TRBV29-1	TRBJ1-2	SVAKTGNLNYGYT
TRBV27	TRBJ2-7	ASSNDGYEQY
TRBV5-1	TRBJ1-4	ASSHEPTGGYNEKLF
TRBV5-5	TRBJ2-4	ASSFGAYNPSMGNIQY
TRBV5-5	TRBJ2-1	ASSYYSTSGTYNEQF
TRBV9	TRBJ2-5	ASSVGGTAQETQY
TRBV7-3	TRBJ2-1	ASSFIPGLAGDNEQF
TRBV12-3/TRBV12-4	TRBJ2-4	ASKEGHRGAKNIQY